Described below is a single T cell receptor (beta chain) sequence and its context. Which antigen it targets is not known. For TCRbeta CDR3 sequencing, genomic DNA was extracted from sorted cells using the QIAGEN DNeasy Blood and Tissue Kit. High-throughput TCRbeta CDR3 sequencing, which included PCR amplification with bias correction and internal controls, was done commercially through immunoSEQ. Per the authors' processing: Unique productive TCRbeta sequences were defined by CDR3 nucleotide sequence when primers matched and otherwise by CDR3 amino acid sequence together with Vbeta and Jbeta genes. To correct sorting error, sequences shared between sorted populations at a frequency ratio of 2:1 or less were removed; the rest were assigned to the higher population. Donor-reactive sequences were defined as at least 5-fold expanded in CFSE-low cells versus unstimulated cells, with frequency of at least 0.01% in CFSE-low cells. Repertoire divergence was quantified by Jensen-Shannon divergence calculated from the top 100 TCRbeta sequences ranked by frequency. When a sample had multiple sequencing runs, each run was corrected for sorting error separately and the runs were then pooled. This immuneACCESS table, as held by TCRdb, lists in-frame sequences with V and J called but not all clones. Of the missing ones, under half trace to an unresolved V gene in checked studies; the others have no known cause. V and J calls and clone size are copied from that table; D and trimming were computed from the DNA. For this sample, the table gives roughly 6,700 clones. The ten top clones hold around 5.7% of the sample.

This sample is part of a study of Tregs in tolerant kidney transplant recipients (dated by TCRdb to between 2017 and 2020). Study-level background: TCRbeta sequencing was used in the study to identify donor-specific regulatory T cells before combined kidney and bone marrow transplantation, and the identified cells were then tracked after transplant.

Results and caveats for the whole study, not just this receptor: Biological reproducibility was not directly addressed, though technical replication error appeared minimal. For some patients, the PCR primers changed as time went on, which meant samples from those patients could not be compared with one another at the nucleotide level. Because only a small number of patients were included, the study had limitations, and the results will need to be validated in larger populations as well as under other immunosuppression protocols. Donor-specific Treg expansion was found to exceed global Treg expansion in tolerant patients, suggesting antigen-driven rather than nonspecific expansion. Expanding Tregs with activated donor B cells appeared to identify the most biologically relevant and donor-specific TCRbeta repertoire.

Interpreted using the paper, the time point label stands for: 6 months after combined kidney and bone marrow transplant. Related donors were used in the transplants with nonmyeloablative bone marrow transplantation, and mixed chimerism was transient in the human trials. Thawed PBMCs were FACS-sorted into unstimulated Tregs (CD4+CD25+CD127-), CD4+ non-Tregs (CD4+CD25-), CD4 cells and CD8 cells. The patients were a handful of recipients of combined kidney and bone marrow transplants from the ITN036ST trial, and samples were available only for these trial subjects. Healthy control blood was processed to PBMCs by Ficoll density gradient and cryopreserved, and patient PBMCs were collected before and after transplant. This receptor was taken from a human patient who received a combined kidney and bone marrow transplant. A transplant means some T cells may be of graft donor rather than patient origin. The sequenced sample was CD4+ T cells from blood (PBMCs), obtained 6 months after the transplant.

The DNA read from the CDR3 is TGTGCCAGCTCCCCCCGGGGTTCAGGCGACGATGAG. Translated, this is CASSPRGSGDDE. The full CDR3 is CASSPRGSGDDEQFF. The rearrangement joined TRBV18 to TRBJ2-1, with a tentative D gene TRBD2 over 5 matching bases. The read comes to an end 3 residues before the CDR3 does, leaving the germline J gene to fill in the end. V lost 6 bases and J lost 8 bases; the stretch between them is 20 bases long. Counted from cysteine to phenylalanine, this CDR3 has 15 amino acids. The DNA covers only part of the CDR3, 36 bases in frame from base 1. Per the germline V gene, KGHSH is the CDR1 and LQKENI is the CDR2.